Listed below are T cell receptor beta chains from one sample, sequenced in a study of blood T cell repertoires in COVID-19. Data came from immunoSEQ multiplex PCR; TCRdb stores just in-frame clones and leaves some out. Of fewer than 110,000 clones in the sample, around 90% were seen once. The sequencing sample was made of peripheral blood. The receptors stem from a human donor in a cohort sampled during active COVID-19. Each CDR3 is given with its conserved first and last residue.

V,J,CDR3
TRBV9,TRBJ1-5,CASSVVRFCNQPQHF
TRBV10-1,TRBJ2-1,CASSESLAGGAGSYNEQFF
TRBV5-4,TRBJ2-2,CASSFPPGKGTGELFF
TRBV29-1,TRBJ2-7,CSVGRDSYEQYF
TRBV6-5,TRBJ2-1,CASSWGAGVTYNEQFF
TRBV7-9,TRBJ2-7,CASSSWDRVREQYF
TRBV25-1,TRBJ1-1,CASSRTGRGDTEAFF
TRBV4-2,TRBJ1-3,CASSQEPRQGSGNTIYF
TRBV27,TRBJ1-2,CASSMARTGVSYTF
TRBV20-1,TRBJ2-2,CSASTGSGTGELFF
TRBV30,TRBJ1-2,CAWGPSGNYGYTF
TRBV28,TRBJ2-3,CASSVSGEGGDTQYF
TRBV10-3,TRBJ2-1,CAISAGGNEQFF
TRBV11-2,TRBJ1-2,CASSLVAGGGYGYTF
TRBV2,TRBJ1-1,CASKQGQTEAFF
TRBV5-8,TRBJ1-6,CASSAYPGQRNSPLHF
TRBV5-8,TRBJ2-3,CASSRGLALSTDTQYF
TRBV19,TRBJ2-6,CASAPGSSGANVLTF